Each of the 16 T cell receptor beta chains below was sequenced from the same sample in a study of blood T cell repertoires in COVID-19. The table came from immunoSEQ multiplex PCR; TCRdb's copy has only in-frame clones and leaves some out. The repertoire has about 230,000 clones, 84% of them found once; the top ten carry under 5%. Sample: peripheral blood. All receptors derive from a man in his fifties or sixties with active or convalescent COVID-19.

J is TRBJ2-3 and V is TRBV5-4, with 7 bases that match TRBD1. Trimming at V came to 0 bases and at J to 0 bases, leaving 4 bases not matched to a gene. Looked up from germline, CDR1 is SGHNT and CDR2 is YYREEE (reference sequence). The CDR3 is made up of 16 amino acids. The CDR3 loop reads CASSLGQGHSTDTQYF. CDR3 nucleotide sequence: TGTGCCAGCAGCTTGGGACAGGGACATAGCACAGATACGCAGTATTTT.

On this clone itself: The identical CDR3 is also encoded by other nucleotide sequences in the sample. This chain links TRBV5-1 with TRBJ2-5; D is ambiguous. Germline loops: CDR1 SGHRS, CDR2 YFSETQ. Trimming left V 4 bases short and J 2 bases short, with 3 bases between. The CDR3 is 11 amino acids. The CDR3 region has the DNA TGCGCCAGCAGCCAGCAAGAGACCCAGTACTTC. Translated, it gives CASSQQETQYF.

This chain joins TRBV28 and TRBJ1-5; tentatively, D is TRBD1 (6 bases). The CDR3 is made up of 13 amino acids. V lost 6 bases and J 6 bases, leaving 12 bases between the germline ends. CDR1 is MDHEN and CDR2 is SYDVKM in the germline V gene. The CDR3 here is CASRTGLSQPQHF. The CDR3 DNA sequence: TGTGCCAGCAGAACAGGGTTGAGTCAGCCCCAGCATTTT.

The DNA of the CDR3 is TGTGCCAGCAGGGCCGGGACAGGGGGCTTGAATGAGCAGTTCTTC. This sequence encodes CASRAGTGGLNEQFF. This sequence joins TRBV2 and TRBJ2-1; TRBD1 agrees at 12 bases. The CDR3 covers 15 residues. Per the germline V gene, CDR1 is SNHLY and CDR2 is FYNNEI. With V trimmed by 6 bases and J by 7 bases, 7 bases remained unmatched.

This clone occurred once. The V gene is TRBV29-1, the J gene TRBJ2-4; maybe TRBD2 (6 bases). The V end was cut by 6 bases, the J end by 6 bases, with 15 bases between. From germline, CDR1 is SQVTM and CDR2 ANQGSEA. The CDR3 spans 13 residues. CDR3 amino acids: CSVAREAGNIQYF. The CDR3 DNA is TGCAGCGTAGCGAGGGAGGCGGGAAACATTCAGTACTTC.

The chain links TRBV19 to TRBJ2-7; D may be TRBD1 (6 bases). CDR3 size: 13 residues. The ends were cut back, 4 bases at V and 5 bases at J, with 12 bases in the middle. The germline gives CDR1 LNHDA, CDR2 SQIVND (reference sequence). The CDR3: CASSNRVGNEQYF. The CDR3 region has the DNA TGTGCCAGTAGTAACAGGGTAGGCAACGAGCAGTACTTC.

The chain combines TRBV30 with TRBJ1-5, with 7 bases that match TRBD1. V shed 4 bases, J shed 4 bases, and the junction held 4 bases outside the gene matches. This CDR3 is built from 13 residues. Per the germline V gene, CDR1 is GTSNPN and CDR2 is SVGIG (reference sequence). CDR3 sequence: CAWNMGQNQPQHF. CDR3 nucleotide sequence: TGTGCCTGGAACATGGGACAGAATCAGCCCCAGCATTTT.

This rearrangement joins TRBV6-1 to TRBJ2-1; TRBD2 might be the D (6 bases). The CDR3 consists of 18 residues. Germline CDR1 and CDR2: MNHNS and SASEGT. V was pared by 1 base and J by 3 bases, with 19 bases between. CDR3 coding DNA: TGTGCCAGCAGTGAAGTATTAGCTAGCGTAATACGCTACAATGAGCAGTTCTTC. It translates to CASSEVLASVIRYNEQFF.

This sequence joins TRBV11-2 and TRBJ2-1; maybe TRBD2 (5 bases). V was trimmed by 8 bases and J by 8 bases, leaving 13 bases between them. CDR1 SGHAT and CDR2 FQNNGV come from the germline V gene. The CDR3 has 12 amino acids. The CDR3 sequence is CASGGGRDEQFF. CDR3 bases: TGTGCCAGCGGCGGCGGGCGGGATGAGCAGTTCTTC. Looking up the rest from reference TRBV11-2 and TRBJ2-1 gives the full variable domain: EAGVAQSPRYKIIEKRQSVAFWCNPISGHATLYWYQQILGQGPKLLIQFQNNGVVDDSQLPKDRFSAERLKGVDSTLKIQPAKLEDSAVYLCASGGGRDEQFFGPGTRLTVL.

The J gene is TRBJ2-2, the V gene TRBV6-1; D possibly corresponds to TRBD2 (6 bases). CDR1 MNHNS and CDR2 SASEGT come from the germline V gene. This CDR3 contains 15 residues. The V and J ends lost 1 base and 5 bases respectively, with 11 bases between them. This chain's CDR3 is CASSEGGVGTGELFF. Written as DNA, the CDR3 is TGTGCCAGCAGTGAAGGCGGGGTGGGAACCGGGGAGCTGTTTTTT.

This chain links TRBV5-4 with TRBJ2-5, with 16 bases fitting TRBD2. This CDR3 has 18 residues. Germline V lookup: CDR1 SGHNT, CDR2 YYREEE (reference sequence). The ends lost 4 bases at V and 2 bases at J; junction bases unmatched: 8. The CDR3 sequence: CASSQGLAGGPRQETQYF. The CDR3 DNA reads as TGTGCCAGCAGCCAGGGACTAGCGGGGGGGCCCCGTCAAGAGACCCAGTACTTC.

The CDR3 spells CASSPKSSEQFF. DNA for the CDR3: TGCGCCAGCAGCCCGAAATCTAGTGAGCAGTTCTTC. This chain links TRBV5-1 with TRBJ2-1; D is unresolved. This CDR3 spans 12 amino acids. Trimming cost V 4 bases and J 9 bases, with 11 bases left between them. Germline lookup yields CDR1 SGHRS and CDR2 YFSETQ.

The chain combines TRBV6-5 with TRBJ2-1; no firm D call. Deletions cut 10 bases from V and 9 bases from J, with 13 bases between. Germline CDR1 MNHEY, CDR2 SVGAGI. This CDR3 is built from 11 residues. The CDR3 bases are TGTGCCACTAGGCGGCCGCGTGAGCAGTTCTTC. Translation gives CATRRPREQFF.

J is TRBJ2-7 and V is TRBV19, with 7 bases lining up with TRBD1. In germline, CDR1 is LNHDA, CDR2 SQIVND (reference sequence). The CDR3 sequence is 14 residues long. The trim removed 6 bases at V and 2 bases at J, leaving 7 bases unmatched. CDR3 sequence: CASSLQGSPYEQYF. Here the CDR3 DNA reads TGTGCCAGTAGCCTACAGGGGTCCCCCTACGAGCAGTACTTC.

V and J are TRBV2 and TRBJ2-2, with 7 bases that match TRBD1. The CDR3 covers 16 residues. The V gene end was trimmed by 5 bases and the J gene end by 1 base; junction bases not matched to a gene: 7. Germline assignment: CDR1 SNHLY and CDR2 FYNNEI. The CDR3 bases are TGTGCCAGCAGTTCTCCCGGGACAGTGAACACCGGGGAGCTGTTTTTT. This encodes CASSSPGTVNTGELFF.

This chain joins TRBV6-6 and TRBJ2-2; 7 nucleotides agree with TRBD2. Germline values: CDR1 MNHNY, CDR2 SVGAGI (reference sequence). The junction had 5 bases not matched to a gene; V was cut back by 2 bases and J by 2 bases. The CDR3 extends over 16 amino acids. DNA for the CDR3: TGTGCCAGCAGTTACCCAGCGGGGCCCAACACCGGGGAGCTGTTTTTT. Translating gives CASSYPAGPNTGELFF.